Presented here are 26 T cell receptor beta chains from one specimen sequenced in a study of cytomegalovirus exposure and HLA in healthy donors. Primers: 60 Vbeta forward and 13 Jbeta reverse. The protocol was immunoSEQ multiplex PCR, while the TCRdb copy is restricted to in-frame clones and leaves out a portion. Of about 200,000 clones in the sample, roughly 80% were seen once. Sequenced: PBMCs. The source is a woman aged 18 to 35 in good health and CMV-seronegative.

The chain recombines TRBV7-2 with TRBJ1-2, with TRBD1 matching over 10 bases. Germline-derived CDR1 and CDR2 are SGHTA and FQGNSA. Trimming took 5 bases from V and 8 from J; bases not matched to a gene: 11. This CDR3 region has 15 residues. The CDR3: CASSRRDRGPRGYTF. In DNA, the CDR3 is TGTGCCAGCAGCCGCCGGGACAGGGGCCCTAGAGGCTACACCTTC.

The rearrangement links TRBV9 to TRBJ2-1; D is undetermined. This CDR3 has 15 amino acids. The V end was cut by 4 bases, the J end by 4 bases, with 15 bases between. Germline V gene sequence: CDR1 SGDLS, CDR2 YYNGEE. The CDR3 loop is CASSTTEYPYNEQFF. CDR3 in DNA: TGTGCCAGCAGCACTACGGAATACCCATACAATGAGCAGTTCTTC.

J is TRBJ2-5 and V is TRBV5-1; 7 positions agree with TRBD1. V was clipped by 4 bases and J by 1 base; unmatched bases: 4. The CDR3 has 14 amino acids. Germline V gene data show CDR1 as SGHRS and CDR2 as YFSETQ. CDR3 loop: CASSVRDSQETQYF. As DNA, the CDR3 is TGCGCCAGCAGCGTACGGGACAGCCAAGAGACCCAGTACTTC. The variable domain in full, completed from reference TRBV5-1 and TRBJ2-5, reads KAGVTQTPRYLIKTRGQQVTLSCSPISGHRSVSWYQQTPGQGLQFLFEYFSETQRNKGNFPGRFSGRQFSNSRSEMNVSTLELGDSALYLCASSVRDSQETQYFGPGTRLLVL.

The rearrangement links TRBV7-2 to TRBJ1-6, with a weak D call TRBD1 (5 bases). The CDR3 is 12 amino acids. Germline CDR1 reads SGHTA; CDR2 reads FQGNSA. V gave up 5 bases and J gave up 13 bases, with 12 bases separating them. The CDR3 DNA reads TGTGCCAGCAGCCGCATTCAGGGCCCCCTCCACTTT. This codes for CASSRIQGPLHF.

This chain's CDR3 is CASSLRGVTDTQYF. The CDR3 DNA is TGTGCCAGCAGCTTACGGGGGGTGACAGATACGCAGTATTTT. V usage is TRBV5-6 and J usage is TRBJ2-3; 7 bases agree with TRBD2. Germline V gene sequence: CDR1 SGHDT, CDR2 YYEEEE. The CDR3 totals 14 residues. The V and J ends lost 2 bases and 3 bases, in that order; junction bases with no gene match: 3. Using reference TRBV5-6 and TRBJ2-3 for the parts outside the CDR3, the full variable domain is DAGVTQSPTHLIKTRGQQVTLRCSPKSGHDTVSWYQQALGQGPQFIFQYYEEEERQRGNFPDRFSGHQFPNYSSELNVNALLLGDSALYLCASSLRGVTDTQYFGPGTRLTVL.

The V call is TRBV11-2, the J call TRBJ2-1; TRBD2 might be the D (6 bases). This CDR3 region has 14 residues. V was cut by 2 bases and J by 7 bases, with 12 bases left in between. From germline, CDR1 is SGHAT and CDR2 FQNNGV. The CDR3 here is CASSLLGEANEQFF. The CDR3 bases are TGTGCCAGCAGCTTATTGGGGGAGGCGAATGAGCAGTTCTTC.

The J gene is TRBJ2-5, the V gene TRBV7-9, with TRBD2 identical over 11 bases. V was clipped by 0 bases and J by 4 bases; unmatched bases: 7. The CDR3 contains 17 residues. Per the germline V gene, CDR1 is SEHNR and CDR2 is FQNEAQ (reference sequence). CDR3 region: CASSLAGGLAGGETQYF. DNA for the CDR3: TGTGCCAGCAGCTTAGCTGGGGGGCTAGCGGGAGGAGAGACCCAGTACTTC.

V gene TRBV7-2 combines with J gene TRBJ1-1; D is possibly TRBD1 (5 bases). Germline CDR1 reads SGHTA; CDR2 reads FQGNSA. CDR3 size: 13 residues. V was shortened by 6 bases and J by 4 bases, with 12 bases between the two germline ends. In nucleotides, the CDR3 is TGTGCCAGCAGGATTGGGGGGTCCACTGAAGCTTTCTTT. This gives the protein CASRIGGSTEAFF.

The J gene is TRBJ2-1, the V gene TRBV5-1, with TRBD1 matching 12 bases. Germline values: CDR1 SGHRS, CDR2 YFSETQ. The J segment lost 9 bases and the V segment lost 4 bases, leaving 8 bases of the junction unmatched. The CDR3 contains 15 residues. CDR3 coding DNA: TGCGCCAGCAGCCGGACCGGGACAGGGGGCGGTGAGCAGTTCTTC. The encoded protein is CASSRTGTGGGEQFF. Full variable domain (rest looked up from reference TRBV5-1 and TRBJ2-1): KAGVTQTPRYLIKTRGQQVTLSCSPISGHRSVSWYQQTPGQGLQFLFEYFSETQRNKGNFPGRFSGRQFSNSRSEMNVSTLELGDSALYLCASSRTGTGGGEQFFGPGTRLTVL.

V usage is TRBV28 and J usage is TRBJ1-4; D gene unclear. V lost 1 base to trimming and J lost 2 bases, with 8 bases between them. This CDR3 has 15 amino acids. Germline CDR1 and CDR2: MDHEN and SYDVKM. CDR3 sequence: CASSLSRLTNEKLFF. The CDR3 DNA is TGTGCCAGCAGTTTATCCAGGTTGACTAATGAAAAACTGTTTTTT.

The chain recombines TRBV5-4 with TRBJ2-5, with 15 bases aligning to TRBD2. The last part of the DNA fits TRBJ2-7 better; the J call may be wrong. Germline V lookup: CDR1 SGHNT, CDR2 YYREEE (reference sequence). This CDR3 has 18 residues. In nucleotides, the CDR3 is TGTGCCAGCAGCCCTGCCAGGGGGACTAGCGGGAGGTTCTACGAGCAGTACTTC. Translation: CASSPARGTSGRFYEQYF.

This clone came up a few times. V gene TRBV6-6 combines with J gene TRBJ2-5; D may be TRBD2 (5 bases). Germline CDR1 reads MNHNY; CDR2 reads SVGAGI (reference sequence). Trimming left V 5 bases short and J 1 base short, with 14 bases between. The CDR3 spans 15 residues. The CDR3 loop reads CASSILRGTQETQYF. The DNA for the CDR3 is TGTGCCAGCAGTATCCTCCGGGGTACCCAAGAGACCCAGTACTTC.

This clone was picked up a small number of times. This chain connects TRBV7-8 to TRBJ2-2; unclear D gene. The CDR3 is made up of 15 amino acids. V was trimmed by 1 base and J by 2 bases, leaving 8 bases between them. The germline CDR1 and CDR2 sequences are SGHVS and FQNEAQ. The CDR3 loop reads CASSLGAGNTGELFF. The CDR3 region has the DNA TGTGCCAGCAGCTTAGGGGCCGGAAACACCGGGGAGCTGTTTTTT.

This clone was counted only a few times. This sequence joins TRBV11-2 and TRBJ1-5, with 7 positions matching TRBD1. Looked up from germline, CDR1 is SGHAT and CDR2 is FQNNGV. Losses at the gene ends were 3 bases for V and 0 bases for J; bases not matched to a gene: 5. The CDR3 covers 16 residues. CDR3 protein: CASSLPTGDSNQPQHF. The CDR3, as DNA: TGTGCCAGCAGCTTGCCAACAGGGGATAGCAATCAGCCCCAGCATTTT.

The chain uses TRBV5-1 and TRBJ2-3; 10 positions agree with TRBD1. The CDR3 runs 15 residues. V gave up 5 bases and J gave up 4 bases; unmatched junction bases: 7. In germline, CDR1 is SGHRS, CDR2 YFSETQ. The CDR3 nucleotides are TGCGCCAGCAGGATCGGGACAGGGGTGGCAGATACGCAGTATTTT. This encodes CASRIGTGVADTQYF. Full variable domain (outside the CDR3, taken from reference TRBV5-1 and TRBJ2-3): KAGVTQTPRYLIKTRGQQVTLSCSPISGHRSVSWYQQTPGQGLQFLFEYFSETQRNKGNFPGRFSGRQFSNSRSEMNVSTLELGDSALYLCASRIGTGVADTQYFGPGTRLTVL.

The V and J genes are TRBV29-1 and TRBJ2-7, with D perhaps TRBD1 (6 bases). The CDR3 is 12 residues long. Deletions cut 7 bases from V and 3 bases from J, with 13 bases between. CDR1 and CDR2 from the germline V gene are SQVTM and ANQGSEA. CDR3 amino acids: CSAGTLGYEQYF. Written as DNA, the CDR3 is TGCAGCGCCGGGACACTGGGCTACGAGCAGTACTTC.

The CDR3, as DNA: TGTGCCAGCAGCCCGGATTGGACAGGGGGTAATGGCTACACCTTC. It is translated as CASSPDWTGGNGYTF. The chain employs TRBV7-2 and TRBJ1-2; TRBD1 agrees at 10 bases. This CDR3 has 15 residues. The germline V gene has CDR1 SGHTA and CDR2 FQGNSA. V was pared by 5 bases and J by 6 bases, with 9 bases of the junction left unmatched.

The gene calls are TRBV18 and TRBJ1-1, with 7 bases lining up with TRBD1. The CDR3 is 13 residues long. The V segment lost 6 bases and the J segment 4 bases; nucleotides outside the gene matches: 5. Germline V lookup: CDR1 KGHSH, CDR2 LQKENI. Here the CDR3 DNA reads TGTGCCAGCTCGGACAGGCTCAGCACTGAAGCTTTCTTT. Amino acids: CASSDRLSTEAFF.

The chain carries TRBV7-2 and TRBJ2-1, with TRBD1 matching over 7 bases. The CDR3 contains 14 residues. Per the germline V gene, CDR1 is SGHTA and CDR2 is FQGNSA. J lost 4 bases, V lost 5 bases, and 5 bases had no gene match. CDR3 loop: CASSPGQLYNEQFF. CDR3 in DNA: TGTGCCAGCAGCCCGGGACAGCTGTACAATGAGCAGTTCTTC.

The chain employs TRBV11-3 and TRBJ2-3; 8 positions match TRBD2. The germline V gene encodes CDR1 SGHNT and CDR2 YENEEA. The J segment lost 2 bases and the V segment lost 3 bases, leaving 4 bases of the junction unmatched. The CDR3 sequence is 15 residues long. CDR3 sequence (DNA): TGTGCCAGCAGCTTTAGCGGGATGGTCACAGATACGCAGTATTTT. It specifies CASSFSGMVTDTQYF.

The chain employs TRBV19 and TRBJ2-1, with 9 nucleotides matching TRBD1. This CDR3 region has 15 residues. Per germline, CDR1 LNHDA and CDR2 SQIVND (reference sequence). Losses at the gene ends were 9 bases for V and 9 bases for J; bases not matched to a gene: 15. CDR3 sequence (DNA): TGTGCCAGCCGCCGCCGACAGGGGGATTATAGTGAGCAGTTCTTC. Its protein product is CASRRRQGDYSEQFF.

Regarding this clone: One end of the junction does not line up with germline, which may come from a read error. The chain carries TRBV5-6 and TRBJ2-1; D gene uncertain. CDR3 length: 12 amino acids. CDR1 is SGHDT and CDR2 is YYEEEE in the germline V gene. The CDR3 is CASSLGAVERFF. Here the CDR3 DNA reads TGTGCCAGCAGCTTGGGCGCGGTTGAGCGGTTCTTC.

The V gene is TRBV28, the J gene TRBJ2-7, with 11 bases lining up with TRBD1. CDR3 length: 15 amino acids. The ends lost 6 bases at V and 1 base at J; junction bases unmatched: 5. Per germline, CDR1 MDHEN and CDR2 SYDVKM. The chain's CDR3 is CASSRGQGASYEQYF. The CDR3 nucleotides read TGTGCCAGCAGCCGAGGACAGGGGGCTTCCTACGAGCAGTACTTC.

V gene TRBV5-1 combines with J gene TRBJ2-5; D call uncertain. The CDR3 totals 14 residues. Germline V CDR1 and CDR2: SGHRS, YFSETQ. The germline V and J ends were trimmed by 2 bases and 4 bases, with 12 bases remaining between them. CDR3 nucleotide sequence: TGCGCCAGCAGCTTTAAAGTAGCCGGAGAGACCCAGTACTTC. It encodes CASSFKVAGETQYF. The full variable domain, completed using reference TRBV5-1 and TRBJ2-5, is KAGVTQTPRYLIKTRGQQVTLSCSPISGHRSVSWYQQTPGQGLQFLFEYFSETQRNKGNFPGRFSGRQFSNSRSEMNVSTLELGDSALYLCASSFKVAGETQYFGPGTRLLVL.

The chain combines TRBV10-1 with TRBJ2-1, with 7 bases aligning to TRBD2. V gave up 5 bases and J gave up 6 bases; unmatched junction bases: 13. CDR1 is WNHNN and CDR2 is SYGVQD in the germline V gene (reference sequence). The CDR3 totals 16 residues. CDR3 residues: CASSPSGLAVGNEQFF. DNA for the CDR3: TGCGCCAGCAGTCCTTCTGGTCTAGCGGTCGGCAATGAGCAGTTCTTC.

V gene TRBV7-8 combines with J gene TRBJ2-1, with 9 bases matching TRBD2. The V gene's germline CDR1 is SGHVS and CDR2 FQNEAQ. The CDR3 loop spans 15 amino acids. Trimming cost V 4 bases and J 7 bases; bases outside gene matches: 8. CDR3 in amino acids: CASSYSGRALNEQFF. The CDR3 bases are TGTGCCAGCAGCTATAGCGGGAGAGCATTGAATGAGCAGTTCTTC.